The rows below give T cell receptor beta chains drawn from one sample of a study of regulatory T cells in long-lasting Graves disease. MiXCR, run by TCRdb on the multiplex PCR reads, gives a single entry per CDR3 protein. The data contain 400,000 to 500,000 distinct CDR3 sequences, 12% to 15% of them singletons. These records were also assigned to another study, of T cells in Graves' hyperthyroidism and ophthalmopathy.

The source material was peripheral blood mononuclear cells (PBMCs), sampled at new diagnosis, from a patient treated with antithyroid drugs. Every receptor here comes from a woman aged 45-65 years with Graves disease. CDR3s include the opening cysteine and the closing phenylalanine or tryptophan. The order of the fields is CDR3 length, J gene, D gene, V gene, clone size, CDR3 DNA, CDR3 protein. The D gene is left open where the match is weak. Clone size appears in some rows only: once, few, many, or a class for an expanded clone.

>13|TRBJ1-6|NA|TRBV3-1|many
TGTGCCAGCAGCCAAGGCGACAATTCACCCCTCCACTTT
CASSQGDNSPLHF
>16|TRBJ2-5|TRBD2|TRBV6-2/TRBV6-3|NA
TGTGCCAGCAGTATCGCGGGACTAGCGGAACAAGAGACCCAGTACTTC
CASSIAGLAEQETQYF
>14|TRBJ2-7|TRBD1|TRBV10-3|NA
TGTGCCATCAGTGATCCGGACAGGTCCTACGAGCAGTACTTC
CAISDPDRSYEQYF
>13|TRBJ2-6|NA|TRBV6-9|few
TGTGCCAGCAGTTATGATGGGGCCAACGTCCTGACTTTC
CASSYDGANVLTF
>13|TRBJ1-1|NA|TRBV20-1|many
TGCAGTGCTAGAGTGGGGGCGCGTACTGAAGCTTTCTTT
CSARVGARTEAFF
>15|TRBJ2-1|NA|TRBV4-1|once
TGCGCCAGCAGCCAAGTCGTCAGGGAGGACAATGAGCAGTTCTTC
CASSQVVREDNEQFF
>16|TRBJ1-4|NA|TRBV18|NA
TGTGCCAGCTCACCCCAGAGGGTTGGAATGAATGAAAAACTGTTTTTT
CASSPQRVGMNEKLFF
>15|TRBJ2-7|TRBD2|TRBV7-2|few
TGTGCCAGCAGCTTAGGGGGGGCTAGCGGGTCCGAGCAGTACTTC
CASSLGGASGSEQYF
>13|TRBJ1-1|NA|TRBV5-4|NA
TGTGCCAGCAGCCCGACTCAGGGACGGGGAGCTTTCTTT
CASSPTQGRGAFF
>15|TRBJ2-3|NA|TRBV10-2|NA
TGCGCCAGCAAGGTGCAAAGAGTGGACACAGATACGCAGTATTTT
CASKVQRVDTDTQYF
>17|TRBJ1-4|TRBD1|TRBV4-2|few
TGTGCCAGCAGCTCTCCGAAATCAGGGGGGAGGAATGAAAAACTGTTTTTT
CASSSPKSGGRNEKLFF
>16|TRBJ2-7|TRBD2|TRBV28|few
TGTGCCAGCAGTCCGGGAGGGGGGCGGGGGTCCGCCGAGCAGTACTTC
CASSPGGGRGSAEQYF
>15|TRBJ2-1|TRBD2|TRBV20-1|many
TGCAGTGCTAGTTACGGACTAGCGAGTTACAATGAGCAGTTCTTC
CSASYGLASYNEQFF
>13|TRBJ1-2|TRBD1|TRBV29-1|many
TGCAGCGTTCGGACAGGGTGGGAAGATGGCTACACCTTC
CSVRTGWEDGYTF
>12|TRBJ2-7|NA|TRBV27|many
TGTGCCAGCAGAGGTGTCCTACGAAGGCAGTACTTC
CASRGVLRRQYF
>15|TRBJ2-7|NA|TRBV6-1|few
TGTGCCAGCAGTACAGGGTACTCTACCGCCTACGAGCAGTACTTC
CASSTGYSTAYEQYF
>15|TRBJ2-1|TRBD2|TRBV30|NA
TGTGCCTGCCAAATGGGACTAGCGGGCTACAATGAGCAGTTCTTC
CACQMGLAGYNEQFF
>16|TRBJ2-7|TRBD2|TRBV28|many
TGTGCCAGCAGCCCCCGGCTGCTAAGCGGGAGTATCGAGCAGTACTTC
CASSPRLLSGSIEQYF
>18|TRBJ2-6|TRBD1|TRBV9|few
TGTGCCAGCAGCGTACCCAGACAGGGTGGTACTGGGGCCAACGTCCTGACTTTC
CASSVPRQGGTGANVLTF
>17|TRBJ2-7|TRBD2|TRBV7-9|NA
TGTGCCAGCAGAGGGACTAGCGGGAGGCGACTCTTCGACGAGCAGTACTTC
CASRGTSGRRLFDEQYF
>15|TRBJ2-3|TRBD2|TRBV28|many
TGTGCCAGCAGAACCGAGCGGGAATCAGCAGATACGCAGTATTTT
CASRTERESADTQYF
>14|TRBJ2-3|TRBD2|TRBV20-1|many
TGCAGTGCTAGACATAGGCGGGGGGCAGATACGCAGTATTTT
CSARHRRGADTQYF
>16|TRBJ2-7|TRBD2|TRBV28|many
TGTGCCAGCAGTTTATTTCTGACTAGCGTTTCCTACGAGCAGTACTTC
CASSLFLTSVSYEQYF
>15|TRBJ2-7|TRBD2|TRBV5-6|many
TGTGCCAGCAGCTTGGCCCTAGCGGGAGCCTACGAGCAGTACTTC
CASSLALAGAYEQYF
>16|TRBJ2-7|NA|TRBV18|NA
TGTGCCAGCTCGAGGGGGAATCGGGATAAGGGTTACGAGCAGTACTTC
CASSRGNRDKGYEQYF
>15|TRBJ2-7|TRBD2|TRBV6-1|many
TGTGCCAGCAGTGAAGGGCTAGCGGGGCGCTACGAGCAGTACTTC
CASSEGLAGRYEQYF
>15|TRBJ1-2|TRBD1|TRBV24-1|NA
TGTGCCACCAGTGATGAGGGGGCGCAGAGCTATGGCTACACCTTC
CATSDEGAQSYGYTF
>15|TRBJ2-3|TRBD1|TRBV5-6|NA
TGTGCCAGCAGCTTTGGACAGGGGGGGGCAGATACGCAGTATTTT
CASSFGQGGADTQYF
>14|TRBJ2-2|NA|TRBV28|many
TGTGCCAGCAGTCGTCCTCAGGGAACCGGGGAGCTGTTTTTT
CASSRPQGTGELFF
>14|TRBJ1-1|NA|TRBV4-1|NA
TGCGCCAGCAGCCAAGCAGGGACGAACACTGAAGCTTTCTTT
CASSQAGTNTEAFF
>17|TRBJ2-7|TRBD1|TRBV18|few
TGTGCCAGCTCAGCCCGGGACAGGGGGCGCCTAGGCTACGAGCAGTACTTC
CASSARDRGRLGYEQYF
>15|TRBJ1-4|NA|TRBV6-2/TRBV6-3|many
TGTGCCAGCAGCCACGCGGCCGCGGCTAATGAAAAACTGTTTTTT
CASSHAAAANEKLFF
>14|TRBJ2-7|NA|TRBV6-1|NA
TGTGCCAGCACTCGGGGGTGGGGAGGTGACGAGCAGTACTTC
CASTRGWGGDEQYF
>14|TRBJ1-3|NA|TRBV10-3|many
TGTGCCATCACCTCTACAGGGAGTGGAAACACCATATATTTT
CAITSTGSGNTIYF
>17|TRBJ2-2|NA|TRBV5-1|NA
TGCGCCAGCGGCCGCTCCATGGGACGAACGAACACCGGGGAGCTGTTTTTT
CASGRSMGRTNTGELFF
>13|TRBJ2-3|TRBD1|TRBV10-3|many
TGTGCCATCAGAACAGGGGGCACAGATACGCAGTATTTT
CAIRTGGTDTQYF
>12|TRBJ1-5|NA|TRBV12-3/TRBV12-4|many
TGTGCCAGCAGTTTAGCTGTTCAGCCCCAGCATTTT
CASSLAVQPQHF
>16|TRBJ2-1|TRBD2|TRBV4-2|NA
TGTGCCAGCAGCCAACCCCTAGCGGTATCCTACAATGAGCAGTTCTTC
CASSQPLAVSYNEQFF
>22|TRBJ2-3|TRBD2|TRBV20-1|NA
TGCAGTGCTAGAGCCTTCTCAGTGGGGGGCCTAGCGGGAATACCTAGCACAGATACGCAGTATTTT
CSARAFSVGGLAGIPSTDTQYF
>16|TRBJ1-4|TRBD1|TRBV4-1|few
TGCGCCAGCAGCCAAGGTTCGGACAGGGGCCATGAAAAACTGTTTTTT
CASSQGSDRGHEKLFF
>15|TRBJ2-7|NA|TRBV5-1|many
TGCGCCAGCAGCCCACCAAGCAGGGCAGTTTACGAGCAGTACTTC
CASSPPSRAVYEQYF
>14|TRBJ1-2|NA|TRBV7-8|many
TGTGCCAGCAGCTTATCGGTCTCGGATCTTGGCTACACCTTC
CASSLSVSDLGYTF
>17|TRBJ2-1|NA|TRBV3-1|NA
TGTGCCAGCAGCCAAGAGGTCGGGAGCCCCTCCTACAATGAGCAGTTCTTC
CASSQEVGSPSYNEQFF
>15|TRBJ2-3|TRBD2|TRBV6-2/TRBV6-3|few
TGTGCCAGCAGTTTCTCTAGCGGATACACAGATACGCAGTATTTT
CASSFSSGYTDTQYF
>16|TRBJ1-2|NA|TRBV4-2|NA
TGTGCCAGCAGCCAAGAACCGGTCGGGGGGAACTATGGCTACACCTTC
CASSQEPVGGNYGYTF
>14|TRBJ2-7|TRBD1|TRBV7-9|many
TGTGCCAGCATCCCCGGGACAGGGGTCTACGAGCAGTACTTC
CASIPGTGVYEQYF
>12|TRBJ2-1|TRBD1|TRBV29-1|NA
TGCAGCGACTCGGGACAGACCAATGAGCAGTTCTTC
CSDSGQTNEQFF
>18|TRBJ2-2|TRBD2|TRBV14|NA
TGTGCCAGCAGCCAAGGGTCTAGCGGGAGGGCCTTCACCGGGGAGCTGTTTTTT
CASSQGSSGRAFTGELFF
>16|TRBJ2-1|TRBD2|TRBV20-1|many
TGCAGTGCCCATGGGACTAGCGGGACGTACTACAATGAGCAGTTCTTC
CSAHGTSGTYYNEQFF
>14|TRBJ1-6|TRBD1|TRBV6-1|many
TGTGCCAGCAGATCTGGACAGGATAATTCACCCCTCCACTTT
CASRSGQDNSPLHF
>13|TRBJ2-7|TRBD1|TRBV29-1|NA
TGCAGCGTTTCTCGACAGGGGATATACGAGCAGTACTTC
CSVSRQGIYEQYF
>14|TRBJ2-5|NA|TRBV2|many
TGTGCCAGCAGTGAAGGGCCAGGAGAAGAGACCCAGTACTTC
CASSEGPGEETQYF